This entry describes one T cell receptor (beta chain). Its specificity is unknown. The data are from a study of cytomegalovirus exposure and HLA in healthy donors. Overall study results and limits: Among donors in an Asian-associated ancestry cluster, a later analysis reportedly found fewer N-insertions than the approximately 700-donor mean. Generally TCR sequences proved uncommon, though certain public TCRs appeared in numerous donors. A later analysis linked a missense variant in DCLRE1C to the trimming of TCR beta V and J genes. The investigators catalogued 180 or so TCR beta chains as cytomegalovirus-associated.

The CDR3 is 14 amino acids. Germline assignment: CDR1 SGHVS and CDR2 FQNEAQ. V lost 3 bases to trimming and J lost 0 bases, with 3 bases between them. A multiplex PCR was run with 60 Vbeta primers and 13 Jbeta primers. The assay was immunoSEQ multiplex PCR, and TCRdb's table has in-frame clones only and misses some. In the table there are approximately 150,000 clones, 68% of which are singletons. This receptor was obtained from a man aged 25-45 years in good health and CMV-seropositive. The specimen sequenced was PBMCs. The V gene is TRBV7-8, the J gene TRBJ2-6; D gene ambiguous. The CDR3: CASSFSSGANVLTF. In DNA, the CDR3 is TGTGCCAGCAGCTTTAGCTCTGGGGCCAACGTCCTGACTTTC.